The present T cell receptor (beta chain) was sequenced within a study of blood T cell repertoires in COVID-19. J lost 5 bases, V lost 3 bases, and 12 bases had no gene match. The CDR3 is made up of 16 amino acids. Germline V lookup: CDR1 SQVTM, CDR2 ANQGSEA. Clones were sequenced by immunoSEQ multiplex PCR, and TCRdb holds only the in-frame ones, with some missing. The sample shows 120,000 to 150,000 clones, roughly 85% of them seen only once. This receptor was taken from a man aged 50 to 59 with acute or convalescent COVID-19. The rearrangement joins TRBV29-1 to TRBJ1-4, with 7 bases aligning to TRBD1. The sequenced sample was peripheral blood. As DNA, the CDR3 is TGCAGCGTTGAGGCTCTGGGAGACAGGGCGAATGAAAAACTGTTTTTT. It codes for CSVEALGDRANEKLFF.